This entry lists 17 T cell receptor beta chains sequenced from one sample in a study of long-term antiretroviral therapy in people with HIV (dated by TCRdb to between 2021 and 2024). The immunoSEQ hsTCRB v3.0 assay was used at survey level resolution to sequence the TRB variable region. The table was pulled from immuneACCESS by TCRdb, which kept in-frame rearrangements only. Such tables lose some clones; where checked, under half of the loss comes from unresolved V genes, and the rest has no known cause. This sample has about 25,000 clones in its table, and roughly nine tenths of those were observed once. The ten largest clones add up to approximately 3.8% of the sample. The sequences come from unsorted PBMCs, collected 1.9 years after starting antiretroviral therapy. These receptors were collected from a woman aged 30 to 39 with HIV.

The CDR3 bases are TGTGCCAGCAGCTCTCAGGGGAATGAGCAGTTCTTC. Its protein is CASSSQGNEQFF. This chain uses TRBV6-5 with TRBJ2-1, with D possibly being TRBD1 (6 bases). This CDR3 is 12 amino acids long. The ends were cut back, 6 bases at V and 7 bases at J, with 10 bases in the middle. Germline V lookup: CDR1 MNHEY, CDR2 SVGAGI.

CDR3 in DNA: TGTGCCAGCAGAAAACAGGGGGGAGAGGGCTACACCTTC. Amino acid sequence: CASRKQGGEGYTF. The chain is built from TRBV6-5 and TRBJ1-2, with 8 bases lining up with TRBD1. Unmatched junction bases numbered 8, after V lost 6 bases and J lost 8 bases. The germline V gene encodes CDR1 MNHEY and CDR2 SVGAGI. This CDR3 has 13 residues.

This chain joins TRBV19 and TRBJ1-1, with unresolved D. Trimming pared 3 bases from V and 10 bases from J, leaving 18 bases between. The CDR3 is 14 amino acids. Germline V gives CDR1 LNHDA, CDR2 SQIVND (reference sequence). This CDR3 is CASSIVGSQSRAFF. CDR3 DNA sequence: TGTGCCAGTAGTATCGTAGGGTCGCAAAGTCGAGCTTTCTTT.

There are a few counts of this clone. This chain links TRBV19 with TRBJ1-5; no clear D. Trimming stripped 6 bases from V and 11 bases from J, with 14 bases between. The CDR3 is 12 amino acids. Germline V gene data show CDR1 as LNHDA and CDR2 as SQIVND (reference sequence). The CDR3 spells CASRPLDGAQHF. The CDR3 nucleotides are TGTGCCAGTAGACCCCTGGACGGAGCCCAGCATTTT.

The V call is TRBV6-5, the J call TRBJ2-7; TRBD2 might be the D (5 bases). V was cut by 2 bases and J by 2 bases, with 7 bases left in between. Germline CDR1 is MNHEY and CDR2 is SVGAGI. CDR3 size: 13 residues. The CDR3 DNA is TGTGCCAGCAGTTACCCGGGAACCTACGAGCAGTACTTC. Its protein product is CASSYPGTYEQYF.

The V gene is TRBV5-1, the J gene TRBJ2-7; no definite D call. The CDR3 has 14 amino acids. Per germline, CDR1 SGHRS and CDR2 YFSETQ. Trimming removed 0 bases at V and 0 bases at J, with 7 bases between. CDR3 loop: CASSLEGSSYEQYF. In DNA, the CDR3 is TGCGCCAGCAGCTTGGAAGGCAGCTCCTACGAGCAGTACTTC.

The chain combines TRBV21-1 with TRBJ2-7; the table's D call, TRBD1, has no DNA check behind it. TRBV21-1 is a recognized pseudogene. CDR3 length: 13 amino acids. Here the CDR3 DNA reads TGTGCCAGCAGCAAGAGGGACATTTACGAGCAGTACGTC. This translates into CASSKRDIYEQYV.

The chain is built from TRBV15 and TRBJ1-1; no clear D. The CDR3 runs to 17 residues. Germline loops: CDR1 LNHNV, CDR2 YYDKDF (reference sequence). V lost 0 bases and J lost 0, with 14 bases in between. The CDR3 DNA is TGTGCCACCAGCAGAGATTGGTGGGAGCGAATGAACACTGAAGCTTTCTTT. Its protein product is CATSRDWWERMNTEAFF.

The V call is TRBV7-3, the J call TRBJ2-1, with a weak D call TRBD2 (7 bases). CDR3 size: 18 residues. V was shortened by 1 base and J by 5 bases, with 21 bases between the two germline ends. Germline CDR1 is SGHTA and CDR2 is FQGTGA. CDR3 nucleotide sequence: TGTGCCAGCAGCTTAATCCCCGGGGGGCCCACCCTAGACAATGAGCAGTTCTTC. This gives the protein CASSLIPGGPTLDNEQFF.

This clone has more than one count but fewer than ten. V usage is TRBV6-1 and J usage is TRBJ1-1, with 8 bases lining up with TRBD1. The V gene's germline CDR1 is MNHNS and CDR2 SASEGT. The V and J ends lost 8 bases and 3 bases, in that order; junction bases with no gene match: 11. CDR3 length: 15 residues. CDR3 loop: CASEGGGTGDTEAFF. The CDR3 DNA sequence: TGTGCCAGCGAGGGTGGGGGGACAGGTGACACTGAAGCTTTCTTT.

The chain links TRBV10-3 to TRBJ1-4, with unresolved D. The CDR3 is 16 amino acids. Germline CDR1 is ENHRY and CDR2 is SYGVKD. V shed 6 bases and J shed 0 bases, with 14 bases lying between them. CDR3: CAISGSQIATNEKLFF. DNA of the CDR3: TGTGCCATCAGCGGAAGTCAGATCGCAACTAATGAAAAACTGTTTTTT.

The gene calls are TRBV4-2 and TRBJ2-3, with D maybe TRBD1 (5 bases). V lost 5 bases and J 3 bases, leaving 18 bases between the germline ends. The CDR3 is 16 residues long. CDR1 is LGHNA and CDR2 is YNFKEQ in the germline V gene. CDR3 nucleotides: TGTGCCAGCAGCTCCTTAGGGGCCTTGGGGACAGATACGCAGTATTTT. Residues: CASSSLGALGTDTQYF.

The chain is built from TRBV5-6 and TRBJ2-2; D ambiguous. The CDR3 covers 14 residues. Trimming took 1 base from V and 5 from J, leaving 9 bases between them. Germline CDR1 reads SGHDT; CDR2 reads YYEEEE. As DNA, the CDR3 is TGTGCCAGCAGCTTGAATTCGGCGACCGGGGAGCTGTTTTTT. Translating it yields CASSLNSATGELFF. Supplemented by reference TRBV5-6 and TRBJ2-2, the full variable domain reads DAGVTQSPTHLIKTRGQQVTLRCSPKSGHDTVSWYQQALGQGPQFIFQYYEEEERQRGNFPDRFSGHQFPNYSSELNVNALLLGDSALYLCASSLNSATGELFFGEGSRLTVL.

J is TRBJ2-7 and V is TRBV6-1; unclear D gene. This CDR3 spans 16 amino acids. V was shortened by 2 bases and J by 1 base, with 15 bases between the two germline ends. The germline CDR1 and CDR2 sequences are MNHNS and SASEGT. CDR3 sequence: CASSESKGQRSYEQYV. CDR3 bases: TGTGCCAGCAGTGAATCAAAGGGCCAGCGTTCCTACGAGCAGTACGTC.

As DNA, the CDR3 is TGTGCCAGCTCACGACAGTCCCAAGCAGAGACCCAGTACTTC. Protein product: CASSRQSQAETQYF. The chain couples TRBV18 to TRBJ2-5, with D tentatively TRBD1 (5 bases). The ends were cut back, 4 bases at V and 4 bases at J, with 13 bases in the middle. The length of the CDR3 is 14 residues. Germline V gene lookup returns CDR1 KGHSH and CDR2 LQKENI.

CDR3 nucleotides: TGTGCCAGCAGCGCGGGATACCCCATATATTTT. Its translation: CASSAGYPIYF. The rearrangement uses TRBV9 and TRBJ1-3; D call uncertain. Germline CDR1 SGDLS, CDR2 YYNGEE. Trimming left V 3 bases short and J 11 bases short, with 9 bases between. The CDR3 length is 11 residues. The whole variable domain, remainder taken from reference TRBV9 and TRBJ1-3, is DSGVTQTPKHLITATGQRVTLRCSPRSGDLSVYWYQQSLDQGLQFLIQYYNGEERAKGNILERFSAQQFPDLHSELNLSSLELGDSALYFCASSAGYPIYFGEGSWLTVV.

The genes are TRBV5-1 and TRBJ2-7; TRBD1 agrees at 11 bases. CDR1 and CDR2 from the germline V gene are SGHRS and YFSETQ. The CDR3 has 17 amino acids. The V segment lost 0 bases and the J segment 0 bases; nucleotides outside the gene matches: 5. Here the CDR3 reads CASSLAIGTGGSYEQYF. CDR3 nucleotide sequence: TGCGCCAGCAGCTTGGCCATCGGGACAGGGGGCTCCTACGAGCAGTACTTC. The full variable domain, with the rest looked up from reference TRBV5-1 and TRBJ2-7, is KAGVTQTPRYLIKTRGQQVTLSCSPISGHRSVSWYQQTPGQGLQFLFEYFSETQRNKGNFPGRFSGRQFSNSRSEMNVSTLELGDSALYLCASSLAIGTGGSYEQYFGPGTRLTVT.